The 8 T cell receptor beta chains listed next were all sequenced from one sample in a study of Ad26.COV2.S vaccination and SARS-CoV-2 variants. TCRdb's copy holds only in-frame clones and misses some; the assay was immunoSEQ multiplex PCR. The table shows 430,000 or so clones, with approximately 89% occurring only once. The sample's treatment: some 20 received Ad26.COV2.S at low or high dose, single or two shots; 5 received placebo; per-sample allocation not given. Sampling occurred on day 63 after the first vaccine or placebo injection. The specimen was peripheral blood, collected in a trial of Ad26.COV2.S vaccine versus placebo. These receptors were taken from a person between 18 and 65 years old who received the Ad26.COV2.S COVID-19 vaccine or a placebo.

A word on this clone: Germline is not matched at one junction end, which may reflect a read error. The gene calls are TRBV7-9 and TRBJ2-2; TRBD2 agrees at 8 bases. The CDR3 loop spans 17 amino acids. Germline CDR1 and CDR2: SEHNR and FQNEAQ (reference sequence). This chain's CDR3 is CASSRGGSSGNTGELFF. The CDR3, as DNA: TGCGCCAGCAGCCGGGGGGGAAGTAGCGGGAACACCGGGGAGCTGTTTTTT.

On this clone: At one end, the junction sequence differs from germline, possibly due to a read error. The chain combines TRBV4-1 with TRBJ1-2, with D unclear. CDR3 length equals 13 residues. Germline V gene data show CDR1 as MGHRA and CDR2 as YSYEKL. The CDR3 region has the DNA TGCGCCAGCAGCCCGGGGAGCAGGTCCATAAGCTTCTTC. Its translation: CASSPGSRSISFF.

As regards this clone: The junction shows a germline mismatch at one end, possibly a read error. V gene TRBV30 combines with J gene TRBJ1-1; D possibly corresponds to TRBD1 (5 bases). The CDR3 is 12 residues long. CDR1 and CDR2 (germline): GTSNPN, SVGIG (reference sequence). The CDR3: CAWSVYGARKGF. The CDR3 DNA follows: TGTGCCTGGAGTGTATATGGGGCCCGGAAAGGATTT.

This clone was counted a few times. The chain links TRBV2 to TRBJ1-5, with TRBD1 as a possible D gene (6 bases). V lost 3 bases, J lost 11 bases, and 26 bases lay in between. The CDR3 sequence is 17 residues long. Germline loops: CDR1 SNHLY, CDR2 FYNNEI. CDR3 nucleotide sequence: TGTGCCAGCAGTGAGGGGGGCAGGAGCCGGCGGGTTCGAGCCCAGCATTTT. It yields the protein CASSEGGRSRRVRAQHF.

This rearrangement joins TRBV6-4 to TRBJ1-1; D is perhaps TRBD1 (6 bases). The CDR3 has 17 amino acids. V was cut by 7 bases and J by 2 bases, with 23 bases left in between. Germline CDR1 and CDR2: MRHNA and SNTAGT. CDR3 nucleotides: TGTGCCAGCATCCAAGAATCGACACAGGGATATAACACTGAAGCTTTCTTT. Translation gives CASIQESTQGYNTEAFF.

This clone was observed once. The J gene is TRBJ1-1, the V gene TRBV5-6, with D possibly matching TRBD1 (5 bases). The CDR3 length is 15 residues. V was shortened by 2 bases and J by 5 bases, with 16 bases between the two germline ends. Looked up from germline, CDR1 is SGHDT and CDR2 is YYEEEE. The CDR3: CASSFLGQGKTEAFF. In DNA, the CDR3 is TGTGCCAGCAGCTTCCTCGGGCAGGGTAAGACTGAAGCTTTCTTT.

The chain employs TRBV18 and TRBJ2-7; maybe TRBD1 (6 bases). With 1 base removed from V and 4 bases from J, the gap between germline ends came to 14 bases. CDR3 length equals 15 residues. CDR1 and CDR2 from the germline V gene are KGHSH and LQKENI. The chain's CDR3 is CASSPQGTFFYEQYF. CDR3 coding DNA: TGTGCCAGCTCACCACAGGGGACATTTTTTTACGAGCAGTACTTC.

This chain uses TRBV18 with TRBJ2-3; the match to TRBD2 covers 13 bases. CDR3 length: 16 amino acids. Germline V CDR1 and CDR2: KGHSH, LQKENI. The J segment lost 7 bases and the V segment lost 4 bases, leaving 8 bases of the junction unmatched. The CDR3 DNA sequence: TGTGCCAGCTCACGACAACTAGCGGGAGGGCCAAATACGCAGTATTTT. It is translated as CASSRQLAGGPNTQYF.